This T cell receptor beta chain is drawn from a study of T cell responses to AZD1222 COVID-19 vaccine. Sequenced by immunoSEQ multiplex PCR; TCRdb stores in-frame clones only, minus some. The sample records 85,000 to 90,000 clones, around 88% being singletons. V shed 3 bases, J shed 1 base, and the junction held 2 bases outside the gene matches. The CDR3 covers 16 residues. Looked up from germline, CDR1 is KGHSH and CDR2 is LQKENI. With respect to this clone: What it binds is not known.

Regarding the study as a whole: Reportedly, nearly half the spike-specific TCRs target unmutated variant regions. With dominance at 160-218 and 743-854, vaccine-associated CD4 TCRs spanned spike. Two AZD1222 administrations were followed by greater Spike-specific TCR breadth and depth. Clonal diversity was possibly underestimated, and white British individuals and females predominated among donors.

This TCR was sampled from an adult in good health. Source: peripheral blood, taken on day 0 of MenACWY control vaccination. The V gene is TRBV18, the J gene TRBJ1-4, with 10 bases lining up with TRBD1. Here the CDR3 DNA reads TGTGCCAGCTCACCGGACAGGGGGGGAACTAATGAAAAACTGTTTTTT. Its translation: CASSPDRGGTNEKLFF.